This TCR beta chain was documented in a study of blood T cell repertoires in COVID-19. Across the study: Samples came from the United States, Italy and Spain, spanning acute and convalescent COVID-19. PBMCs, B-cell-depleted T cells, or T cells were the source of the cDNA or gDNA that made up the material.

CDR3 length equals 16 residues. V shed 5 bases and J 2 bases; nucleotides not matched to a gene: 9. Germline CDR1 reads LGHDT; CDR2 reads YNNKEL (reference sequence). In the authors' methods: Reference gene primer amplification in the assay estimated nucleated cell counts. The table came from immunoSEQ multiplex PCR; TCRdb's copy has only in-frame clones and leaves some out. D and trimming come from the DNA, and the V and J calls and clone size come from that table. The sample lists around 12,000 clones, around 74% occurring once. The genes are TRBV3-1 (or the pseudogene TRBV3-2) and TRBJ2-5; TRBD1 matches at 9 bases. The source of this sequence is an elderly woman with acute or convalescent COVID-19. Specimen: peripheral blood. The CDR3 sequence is CASSSHRGRGQETQYF. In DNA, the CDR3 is TGTGCCAGCAGCTCTCACAGGGGGCGAGGGCAAGAGACCCAGTACTTC.